Below are 18 T cell receptor beta chains sequenced from a single sample in a study of blood T cell repertoires in COVID-19. Produced via immunoSEQ multiplex PCR; TCRdb's table is partial and in-frame only. The sample lists around 130,000 clones; around four fifths were seen once. The sequencing sample was made of PBMCs or T cells enriched from blood (not recorded which). The receptors stem from a man aged 25-45 years who had recovered from COVID-19.

The V gene is TRBV19, the J gene TRBJ1-1; D possibly corresponds to TRBD1 (5 bases). CDR3 length equals 15 residues. The ends were cut back, 2 bases at V and 2 bases at J, with 12 bases in the middle. CDR1 and CDR2 from the germline V gene are LNHDA and SQIVND (reference sequence). CDR3 coding DNA: TGTGCCAGTAGTATACTAGTACAGGAAAACACTGAAGCTTTCTTT. Translated: CASSILVQENTEAFF.

The chain carries TRBV6-5 and TRBJ1-5, with TRBD1 as a possible D gene (6 bases). The CDR3 is 13 residues long. Between the trimmed V and J ends, which lost 6 bases and 1 base, there was a span of 7 bases. Germline V gives CDR1 MNHEY, CDR2 SVGAGI. For the CDR3, the DNA is TGTGCCAGCAGAGACAGGAGCAATCAGCCCCAGCATTTT. Translating gives CASRDRSNQPQHF.

This chain uses TRBV11-3 with TRBJ2-1; 9 nucleotides line up with TRBD2. The CDR3 consists of 15 residues. Trimming cost V 1 base and J 3 bases; bases outside gene matches: 1. Germline V gives CDR1 SGHNT, CDR2 YENEEA. The CDR3 DNA follows: TGTGCCAGCAGCTTAGGGACTAGCGACTACAATGAGCAGTTCTTC. This encodes CASSLGTSDYNEQFF.

The table lists this clone with a count of one. The chain couples TRBV2 to TRBJ1-2, with 7 bases matching TRBD1. The CDR3 is made up of 12 amino acids. Germline-derived CDR1 and CDR2 are SNHLY and FYNNEI. V lost 8 bases to trimming and J lost 6 bases; unmatched junction nucleotides: 6. CDR3: CASSSTGHGYTF. In nucleotides, the CDR3 is TGTGCCAGCTCCTCGACAGGGCATGGCTACACCTTC.

This chain links TRBV6-4 with TRBJ2-2; weak D call: TRBD1 (6 bases). V lost 0 bases and J lost 5, with 16 bases in between. Germline values: CDR1 MRHNA, CDR2 SNTAGT. This CDR3 has 17 residues. Here the CDR3 DNA reads TGTGCCAGCAGTGACTCGTACCGAGGGGGTCAAACCGGGGAGCTGTTTTTT. Translating gives CASSDSYRGGQTGELFF.

There are a few counts of this clone. V is TRBV7-2 and J is TRBJ1-5; no firm D call. The CDR3 consists of 15 residues. Germline CDR1 and CDR2: SGHTA and FQGNSA. Trimming left V 3 bases short and J 4 bases short, with 13 bases between. The CDR3 DNA follows: TGTGCCAGCAGCTTCAACAGCTTAGAAAATCAGCCCCAGCATTTT. It yields the protein CASSFNSLENQPQHF.

The count of this clone is one. The CDR3 region is CASSPWDRESYGYTF. DNA of the CDR3: TGTGCCAGCAGCCCCTGGGACAGGGAGAGCTATGGCTACACCTTC. V gene TRBV3-1 (or the pseudogene TRBV3-2) combines with J gene TRBJ1-2, with 9 bases fitting TRBD1. The CDR3 is 15 residues long. Per germline, CDR1 LGHDT and CDR2 YNNKEL (reference sequence). After removal of 4 bases from V and 4 bases from J, the junction contained 7 bases not matched to a gene.

The J gene is TRBJ1-1, the V gene TRBV11-2, with 10 bases that match TRBD1. CDR3 size: 14 residues. Germline-derived CDR1 and CDR2 are SGHAT and FQNNGV. Trimming at V came to 8 bases and at J to 1 base, leaving 4 bases not matched to a gene. The CDR3 coding sequence is TGTGCCAGCGGGACAGGGGCTGGGAACACTGAAGCTTTCTTT. This gives the protein CASGTGAGNTEAFF.

This sequence joins TRBV5-1 and TRBJ2-2; D gene ambiguous. Germline loops: CDR1 SGHRS, CDR2 YFSETQ. V was clipped by 4 bases and J by 5 bases, with 12 bases between them. The CDR3 sequence is 14 residues long. CDR3 nucleotide sequence: TGCGCCAGCAGCCCCGGAGCCCAAACCGGGGAGCTGTTTTTT. Amino acid sequence: CASSPGAQTGELFF.

The genes are TRBV27 and TRBJ1-5, with TRBD1 matching 9 bases. CDR1 and CDR2 from the germline V gene are MNHEY and SMNVEV (reference sequence). CDR3 length: 14 residues. V gave up 6 bases and J gave up 12 bases; unmatched junction bases: 12. The CDR3 DNA follows: TGTGCCAGCAGCCTACAGGGGGCCTTGAGTCGCCAGCATTTT. It translates to CASSLQGALSRQHF.

V and J are TRBV6-1 and TRBJ1-2; TRBD1 agrees at 7 bases. The CDR3 loop spans 14 amino acids. CDR1 is MNHNS and CDR2 is SASEGT in the germline V gene. Germline trimming cut 2 bases from V and 4 bases from J; bases unmatched to any gene: 4. CDR3: CASSESGQAYGYTF. The CDR3 DNA reads TGTGCCAGCAGTGAATCCGGACAGGCCTATGGCTACACCTTC.

The gene calls are TRBV12-5 and TRBJ2-7, with D possibly TRBD2 on 6 matching bases. Germline CDR1 is LGHNT and CDR2 is FRNRAP. The ends were cut back, 7 bases at V and 7 bases at J, with 17 bases in the middle. This CDR3 is built from 13 residues. CDR3 loop: CASAPAEGREQYV. In nucleotides, the CDR3 is TGTGCTAGTGCTCCAGCGGAGGGGAGAGAGCAGTACGTC.

The chain links TRBV29-1 to TRBJ2-5; 10 bases agree with TRBD2. The CDR3 sequence is 15 residues long. CDR1 and CDR2 from the germline V gene are SQVTM and ANQGSEA. V lost 3 bases, J lost 5 bases, and 9 bases stayed unmatched. Written as DNA, the CDR3 is TGCAGCGTTGATTCCAGCGGGAGGGCCGGGGAGACCCAGTACTTC. Protein sequence: CSVDSSGRAGETQYF.

The chain employs TRBV5-1 and TRBJ2-5; 8 bases align to TRBD1. The CDR3 has 13 amino acids. V shed 3 bases, J shed 3 bases, and the junction held 1 base outside the gene matches. Germline V gene lookup returns CDR1 SGHRS and CDR2 YFSETQ. The CDR3 loop is CASSSTGEETQYF. The DNA for the CDR3 is TGCGCCAGCAGCTCGACAGGGGAAGAGACCCAGTACTTC.

The chain recombines TRBV5-4 with TRBJ2-5; no definite D call. V lost 3 bases to trimming and J lost 7 bases, with 16 bases between them. The germline CDR1 and CDR2 sequences are SGHNT and YYREEE (reference sequence). The CDR3 runs to 14 residues. The CDR3 loop reads CASSSTDGAGTQYF. The CDR3 bases are TGTGCCAGCAGCTCCACCGACGGTGCAGGGACCCAGTACTTC. The full variable domain, in which reference TRBV5-4 and TRBJ2-5 provide the parts outside the CDR3, is ETGVTQSPTHLIKTRGQQVTLRCSSQSGHNTVSWYQQALGQGPQFIFQYYREEENGRGNFPPRFSGLQFPNYSSELNVNALELDDSALYLCASSSTDGAGTQYFGPGTRLLVL.

The chain joins TRBV11-2 to TRBJ2-3; 14 nucleotides agree with TRBD2. With V trimmed by 5 bases and J by 1 base, 5 bases remained unmatched. Germline values: CDR1 SGHAT, CDR2 FQNNGV. This CDR3 has 17 amino acids. CDR3 amino acids: CASSPQGLAGGTDTQYF. The DNA for the CDR3 is TGTGCCAGCAGCCCGCAGGGACTAGCGGGAGGCACAGATACGCAGTATTTT.

J is TRBJ2-1 and V is TRBV3-1 (or the pseudogene TRBV3-2), with 7 bases fitting TRBD1. Trimming took 3 bases from V and 6 from J; bases not matched to a gene: 2. This CDR3 is built from 13 residues. Germline V CDR1 and CDR2: LGHDT, YNNKEL (reference sequence). As DNA, the CDR3 is TGTGCCAGCAGCCACGGACAGGCCAATGAGCAGTTCTTC. Amino acid sequence: CASSHGQANEQFF.

CDR3 sequence reads: CACGVQETQYF. For the CDR3, the DNA is TGTGCCTGCGGGGTTCAAGAGACCCAGTACTTC. The chain has TRBV18 and TRBJ2-5; TRBD2 is a possible D gene (6 bases). CDR3 length: 11 residues. Germline V gives CDR1 KGHSH, CDR2 LQKENI. V lost 11 bases to trimming and J lost 2 bases, with 9 bases between them.